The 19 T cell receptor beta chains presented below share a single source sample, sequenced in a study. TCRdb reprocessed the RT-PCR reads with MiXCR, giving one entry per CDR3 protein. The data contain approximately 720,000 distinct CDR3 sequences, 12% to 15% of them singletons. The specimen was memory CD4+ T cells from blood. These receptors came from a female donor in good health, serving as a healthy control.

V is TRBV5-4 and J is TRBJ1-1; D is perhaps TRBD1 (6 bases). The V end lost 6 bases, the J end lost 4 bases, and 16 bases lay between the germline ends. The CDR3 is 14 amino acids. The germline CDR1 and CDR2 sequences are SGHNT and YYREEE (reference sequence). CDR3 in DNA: TGTGCCAGCATCCCACAGGGTGGGGGCACTGAAGCTTTCTTT. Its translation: CASIPQGGGTEAFF. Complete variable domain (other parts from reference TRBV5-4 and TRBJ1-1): ETGVTQSPTHLIKTRGQQVTLRCSSQSGHNTVSWYQQALGQGPQFIFQYYREEENGRGNFPPRFSGLQFPNYSSELNVNALELDDSALYLCASIPQGGGTEAFFGQGTRLTVV.

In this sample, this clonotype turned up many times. The CDR3 DNA follows: TGTGCCAGCAGCTCCCGGCTCGCCGGGCCCCAGCATTTT. This sequence encodes CASSSRLAGPQHF. The chain is built from TRBV7-2 and TRBJ1-5; D uncertain. The length of the CDR3 is 13 residues. V dropped 4 bases and J dropped 9 bases, with 13 bases sitting between them. CDR1 is SGHTA and CDR2 is FQGNSA in the germline V gene.

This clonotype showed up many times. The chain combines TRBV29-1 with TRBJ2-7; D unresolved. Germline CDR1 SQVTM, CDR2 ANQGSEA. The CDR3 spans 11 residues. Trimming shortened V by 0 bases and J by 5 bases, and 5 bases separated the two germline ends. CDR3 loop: CSVEDYHEQYF. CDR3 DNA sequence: TGCAGCGTTGAAGATTACCACGAGCAGTACTTC.

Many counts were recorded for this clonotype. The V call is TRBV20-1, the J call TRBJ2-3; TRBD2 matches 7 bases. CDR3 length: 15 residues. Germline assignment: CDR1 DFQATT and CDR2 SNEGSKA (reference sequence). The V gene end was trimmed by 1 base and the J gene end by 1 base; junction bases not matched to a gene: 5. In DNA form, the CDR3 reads TGCAGTGCTAGAGGGGGGGGTTTGGGCACAGATACGCAGTATTTT. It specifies CSARGGGLGTDTQYF.

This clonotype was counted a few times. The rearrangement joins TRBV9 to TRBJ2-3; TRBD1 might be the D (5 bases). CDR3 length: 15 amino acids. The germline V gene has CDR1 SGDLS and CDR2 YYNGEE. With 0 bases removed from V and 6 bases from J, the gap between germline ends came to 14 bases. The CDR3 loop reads CASSVAGRYTDTQYF. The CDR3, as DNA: TGTGCCAGCAGCGTAGCAGGGCGATACACCGATACGCAGTATTTT.

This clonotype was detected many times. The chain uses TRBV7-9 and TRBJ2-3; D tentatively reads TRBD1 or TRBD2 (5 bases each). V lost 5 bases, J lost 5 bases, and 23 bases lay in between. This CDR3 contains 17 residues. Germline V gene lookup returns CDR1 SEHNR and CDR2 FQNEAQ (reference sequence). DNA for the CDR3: TGTGCCAGCAGCCCTCCCCGTCAGGGACCCCTAGGAGATACGCAGTATTTT. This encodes CASSPPRQGPLGDTQYF.

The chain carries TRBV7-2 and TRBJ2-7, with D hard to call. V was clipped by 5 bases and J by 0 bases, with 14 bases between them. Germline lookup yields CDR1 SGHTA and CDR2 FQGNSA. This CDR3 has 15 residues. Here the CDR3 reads CASSLTSPSSYEQYF. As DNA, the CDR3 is TGTGCCAGCAGCCTTACTTCTCCTAGCTCCTACGAGCAGTACTTC. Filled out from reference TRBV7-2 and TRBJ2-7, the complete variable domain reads GAGVSQSPSNKVTEKGKDVELRCDPISGHTALYWYRQSLGQGLEFLIYFQGNSAPDKSGLPSDRFSAERTGGSVSTLTIQRTQQEDSAVYLCASSLTSPSSYEQYFGPGTRLTVT.

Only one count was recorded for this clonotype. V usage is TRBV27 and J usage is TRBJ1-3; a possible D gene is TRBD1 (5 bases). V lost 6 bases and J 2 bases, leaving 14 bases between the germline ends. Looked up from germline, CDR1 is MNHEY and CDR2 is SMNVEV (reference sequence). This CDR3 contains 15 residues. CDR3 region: CASSPGPGPGNTIYF. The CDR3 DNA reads TGTGCCAGCAGCCCGGGACCGGGCCCTGGAAACACCATATATTTT.

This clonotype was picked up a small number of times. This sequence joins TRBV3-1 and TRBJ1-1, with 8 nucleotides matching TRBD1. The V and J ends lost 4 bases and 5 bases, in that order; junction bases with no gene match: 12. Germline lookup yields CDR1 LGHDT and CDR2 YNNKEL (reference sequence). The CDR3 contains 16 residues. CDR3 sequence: CASSRRQGSAGTEAFF. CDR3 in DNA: TGTGCCAGCAGCCGGAGACAGGGGTCTGCGGGGACTGAAGCTTTCTTT.

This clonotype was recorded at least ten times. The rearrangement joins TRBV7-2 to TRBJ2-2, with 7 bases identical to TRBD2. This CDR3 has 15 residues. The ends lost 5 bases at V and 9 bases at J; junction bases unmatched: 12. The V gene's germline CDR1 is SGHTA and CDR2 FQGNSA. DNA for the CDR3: TGTGCCAGCAGCCCCGGGACGCCCGGGGGGAGGGAGCTGTTTTTT. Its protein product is CASSPGTPGGRELFF.

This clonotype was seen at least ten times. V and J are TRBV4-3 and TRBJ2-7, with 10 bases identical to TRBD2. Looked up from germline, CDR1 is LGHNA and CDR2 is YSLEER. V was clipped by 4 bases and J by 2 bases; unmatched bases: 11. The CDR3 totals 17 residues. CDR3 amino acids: CASSRLTTSGDPYEQYF. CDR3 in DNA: TGCGCCAGCAGCCGCCTAACCACTAGCGGGGACCCCTACGAGCAGTACTTC.

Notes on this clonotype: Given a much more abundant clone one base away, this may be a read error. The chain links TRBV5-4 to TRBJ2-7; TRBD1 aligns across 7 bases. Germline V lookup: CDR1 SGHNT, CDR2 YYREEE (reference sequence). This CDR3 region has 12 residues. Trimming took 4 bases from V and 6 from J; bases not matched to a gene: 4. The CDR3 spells CASSSDRVEQYF. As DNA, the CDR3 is TGTGCCAGCAGCAGCGACAGGGTCGAGCAGTACTTC.

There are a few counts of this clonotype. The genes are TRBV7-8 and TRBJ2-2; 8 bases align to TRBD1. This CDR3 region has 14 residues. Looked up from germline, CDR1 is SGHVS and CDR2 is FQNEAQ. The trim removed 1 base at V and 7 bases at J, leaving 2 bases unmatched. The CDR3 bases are TGTGCCAGCAGCTTAGGCAGGGGGCGCGGGGAGCTGTTTTTT. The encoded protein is CASSLGRGRGELFF.

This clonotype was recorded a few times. The CDR3 bases are TGTGCCAGCAGCCCCCCCTTCGGGCTAGCAGGCAATGAGCAGTTCTTC. This translates into CASSPPFGLAGNEQFF. This chain joins TRBV11-2 and TRBJ2-1, with D possibly being TRBD2 (5 bases). The CDR3 has 16 amino acids. Trimming left V 5 bases short and J 6 bases short, with 20 bases between. The germline V gene encodes CDR1 SGHAT and CDR2 FQNNGV.

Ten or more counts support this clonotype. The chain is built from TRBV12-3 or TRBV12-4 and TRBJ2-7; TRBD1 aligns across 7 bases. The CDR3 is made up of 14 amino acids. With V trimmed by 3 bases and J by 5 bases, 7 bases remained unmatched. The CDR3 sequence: CASSFHRGSDEQYF. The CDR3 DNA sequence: TGTGCCAGCAGTTTTCACAGGGGTAGCGACGAGCAGTACTTC.

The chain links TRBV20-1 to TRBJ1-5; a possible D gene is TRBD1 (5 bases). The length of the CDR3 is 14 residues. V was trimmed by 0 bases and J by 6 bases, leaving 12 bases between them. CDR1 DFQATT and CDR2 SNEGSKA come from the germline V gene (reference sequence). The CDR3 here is CSARDWGGGQPQHF. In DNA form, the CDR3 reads TGCAGTGCTAGAGATTGGGGGGGAGGTCAGCCCCAGCATTTT.

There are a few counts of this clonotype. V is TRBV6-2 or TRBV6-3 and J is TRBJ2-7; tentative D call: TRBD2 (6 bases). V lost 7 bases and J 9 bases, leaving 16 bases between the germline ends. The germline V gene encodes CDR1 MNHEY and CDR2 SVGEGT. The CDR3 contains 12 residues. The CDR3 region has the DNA TGTGCCAGCACAAAGACGGGGGATGTGCAGTACTTC. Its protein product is CASTKTGDVQYF.

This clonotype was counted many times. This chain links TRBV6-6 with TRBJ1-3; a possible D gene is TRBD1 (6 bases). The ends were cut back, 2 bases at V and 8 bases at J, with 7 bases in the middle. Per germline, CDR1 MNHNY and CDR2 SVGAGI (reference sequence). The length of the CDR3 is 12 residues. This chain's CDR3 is CASSYPGDTIYF. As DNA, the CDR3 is TGTGCCAGCAGTTACCCAGGGGACACCATATATTTT.

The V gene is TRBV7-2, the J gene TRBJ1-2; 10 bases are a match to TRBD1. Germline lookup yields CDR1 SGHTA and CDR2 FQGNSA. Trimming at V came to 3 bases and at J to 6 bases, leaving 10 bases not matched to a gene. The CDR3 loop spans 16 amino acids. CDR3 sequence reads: CASSFFSPGTGDGYTF. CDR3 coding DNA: TGTGCCAGCAGCTTTTTTAGCCCCGGGACAGGGGATGGCTACACCTTC.